These 32 T cell receptor beta chains share one sample of origin, sequenced in a study of blood T cell repertoires in COVID-19. Using immunoSEQ multiplex PCR, the repertoire was profiled, and TCRdb retains in-frame clones only, with some absent. This sample has under 250,000 clones; approximately 80% occur once, and the top ten carry about 8.9%. Sequenced: peripheral blood. The receptors were gathered from a man at least 80 years old with acute or convalescent COVID-19.

The chain has TRBV5-5 and TRBJ1-2; 7 bases fit TRBD1. From germline, CDR1 is SGHKS and CDR2 YYEKEE (reference sequence). This CDR3 spans 13 amino acids. V lost 6 bases to trimming and J lost 5 bases; unmatched junction nucleotides: 7. CDR3 amino acids: CASMEAGGYGYTF. Here the CDR3 DNA reads TGTGCCAGCATGGAGGCAGGGGGATATGGCTACACCTTC.

This chain uses TRBV7-9 with TRBJ1-4, with D uncertain. The CDR3 totals 13 residues. Trimming took off 6 bases at V and 10 bases at J, with 15 bases between the two ends. From germline, CDR1 is SEHNR and CDR2 FQNEAQ (reference sequence). Here the CDR3 reads CASSTEGAVKLFF. The CDR3 nucleotides are TGTGCCAGCAGTACCGAGGGTGCGGTAAAACTGTTTTTT.

This clone appeared a single time. The chain links TRBV3-1 (or the pseudogene TRBV3-2) to TRBJ2-7; 7 bases are shared with TRBD2. CDR3 length equals 13 residues. Germline CDR1 LGHDT, CDR2 YNNKEL (reference sequence). V shed 3 bases and J 7 bases; nucleotides not matched to a gene: 6. CDR3 in DNA: TGTGCCAGCAGCCAGGGAGAGGGAGGGGAGCAGTACTTC. Its translation: CASSQGEGGEQYF.

This sequence joins TRBV20-1 and TRBJ1-5, with D possibly matching TRBD1 (5 bases). The CDR3 is 13 amino acids. CDR1 and CDR2 (germline): DFQATT, SNEGSKA (reference sequence). Deletions cut 6 bases from V and 5 bases from J, with 14 bases between. In nucleotides, the CDR3 is TGCAGTGCAAGTTCAGGGTTCGATCAGCCCCAGCATTTT. It specifies CSASSGFDQPQHF.

The chain is built from TRBV6-6 and TRBJ2-1; the match to TRBD1 covers 11 bases. Trimming took 2 bases from V and 7 from J; bases not matched to a gene: 4. Germline-derived CDR1 and CDR2 are MNHNY and SVGAGI (reference sequence). This CDR3 region has 15 residues. The CDR3 is CASSYGQGATNEQFF. CDR3 sequence (DNA): TGTGCCAGCAGTTACGGACAGGGGGCGACGAATGAGCAGTTCTTC.

The genes are TRBV24-1 and TRBJ1-1; 8 nucleotides align to TRBD1. V shed 4 bases, J shed 4 bases, and the junction held 7 bases outside the gene matches. The CDR3 covers 15 residues. Germline V gene data show CDR1 as KGHDR and CDR2 as SFDVKD. The chain's CDR3 is CATSESRGRGTEAFF. CDR3 nucleotide sequence: TGTGCCACCAGTGAATCCAGGGGGCGCGGCACTGAAGCTTTCTTT.

The chain couples TRBV9 to TRBJ1-5, with D hard to call. The germline gives CDR1 SGDLS, CDR2 YYNGEE. The CDR3 consists of 14 residues. V was pared by 0 bases and J by 6 bases, with 10 bases between. The CDR3 loop is CASSVGGWVQPQHF. The CDR3 bases are TGTGCCAGCAGCGTAGGAGGCTGGGTTCAGCCCCAGCATTTT.

This clone appeared a single time. The rearrangement links TRBV5-1 to TRBJ2-2; 10 bases fit TRBD1. Losses at the gene ends were 4 bases for V and 7 bases for J; bases not matched to a gene: 7. In germline, CDR1 is SGHRS, CDR2 YFSETQ. The CDR3 is made up of 15 amino acids. CDR3 protein: CASSTRQGAGGELFF. CDR3 bases: TGCGCCAGCAGCACACGACAGGGGGCTGGCGGGGAGCTGTTTTTT.

The gene calls are TRBV5-6 and TRBJ2-7, with 7 bases matching TRBD1. The CDR3 spans 14 residues. V lost 2 bases to trimming and J lost 4 bases; unmatched junction nucleotides: 6. CDR1 is SGHDT, CDR2 YYEEEE, per germline. This CDR3 reads CASSFKTGKYEQYF. CDR3 nucleotide sequence: TGTGCCAGCAGCTTTAAGACAGGGAAATACGAGCAGTACTTC.

The table lists this clone with a few counts. The CDR3 reads CASRYRGGRANTGELFF. The CDR3 DNA is TGCGCCAGCAGATACCGTGGCGGGAGGGCTAACACCGGGGAGCTGTTTTTT. The chain combines TRBV4-1 with TRBJ2-2; TRBD2 matches at 9 bases. V shed 6 bases and J 2 bases; nucleotides not matched to a gene: 10. The CDR3 loop spans 17 amino acids. CDR1 is MGHRA and CDR2 is YSYEKL in the germline V gene.

The chain couples TRBV9 to TRBJ1-2, with D unclear. Germline V lookup: CDR1 SGDLS, CDR2 YYNGEE. Trimming cost V 0 bases and J 2 bases, with 11 bases left between them. This CDR3 contains 15 residues. This chain's CDR3 is CASSVAATPNYGYTF. DNA of the CDR3: TGTGCCAGCAGCGTAGCCGCGACACCAAACTATGGCTACACCTTC.

J is TRBJ2-1 and V is TRBV5-4; 14 nucleotides align to TRBD2. J lost 7 bases, V lost 3 bases, and 3 bases had no gene match. The V gene's germline CDR1 is SGHNT and CDR2 YYREEE (reference sequence). The CDR3 is 15 residues long. In DNA form, the CDR3 reads TGTGCCAGCAGCTATGGACTAGCGGGAGGTAATGAGCAGTTCTTC. Protein product: CASSYGLAGGNEQFF.

The J gene is TRBJ2-7, the V gene TRBV30; D might be TRBD2 (5 bases). V dropped 1 base and J dropped 0 bases, with 7 bases sitting between them. There are 13 residues in the CDR3. Germline V lookup: CDR1 GTSNPN, CDR2 SVGIG (reference sequence). The CDR3 region is CAWSGGFSYEQYF. Here the CDR3 DNA reads TGTGCCTGGAGTGGCGGGTTCTCCTACGAGCAGTACTTC.

The chain recombines TRBV18 with TRBJ2-1; TRBD1 matches 8 bases. The V gene's germline CDR1 is KGHSH and CDR2 LQKENI. This CDR3 spans 18 amino acids. Trimming removed 8 bases from V and 5 bases from J; junction bases left unmatched: 20. CDR3 DNA sequence: TGTGCCAGCCTACTGTGGGGGTTACTGGGACAGGTGAACAATGAGCAGTTCTTC. Translating it yields CASLLWGLLGQVNNEQFF.

V is TRBV3-1 (or the pseudogene TRBV3-2) and J is TRBJ2-3; weak D call: TRBD1 (5 bases). Germline V lookup: CDR1 LGHDT, CDR2 YNNKEL (reference sequence). V shed 5 bases and J shed 1 base, with 13 bases lying between them. The CDR3 spans 15 residues. CDR3 amino acids: CASSVVGAGTDTQYF. CDR3 bases: TGTGCCAGCAGCGTCGTAGGGGCGGGCACAGATACGCAGTATTTT.

This chain joins TRBV7-9 and TRBJ2-3, with 7 bases matching TRBD2. Trimming at V came to 3 bases and at J to 0 bases, leaving 3 bases not matched to a gene. CDR3 length: 15 amino acids. From germline, CDR1 is SEHNR and CDR2 FQNEAQ (reference sequence). CDR3 in amino acids: CASSLRGTSTDTQYF. CDR3 coding DNA: TGTGCCAGCAGCTTGCGGGGGACTAGCACAGATACGCAGTATTTT.

The chain has TRBV30 and TRBJ1-2, with D tentatively TRBD1 (6 bases). CDR1 and CDR2 (germline): GTSNPN, SVGIG (reference sequence). CDR3 size: 15 residues. V gave up 2 bases and J gave up 0 bases, with 13 bases separating them. The chain's CDR3 is CAWSTRTVANYGYTF. As DNA, the CDR3 is TGTGCCTGGAGTACGAGGACAGTAGCTAACTATGGCTACACCTTC.

The chain recombines TRBV20-1 with TRBJ2-4; 10 nucleotides line up with TRBD1. Germline values: CDR1 DFQATT, CDR2 SNEGSKA (reference sequence). Losses at the gene ends were 3 bases for V and 8 bases for J; bases not matched to a gene: 7. The CDR3 loop spans 14 amino acids. For the CDR3, the DNA is TGCAGTGCTAGTCCCGGGACAGGGGAATACATTCAGTACTTC. Residues: CSASPGTGEYIQYF.

This sequence joins TRBV4-1 and TRBJ1-5, with 8 bases aligning to TRBD1. The CDR3 is made up of 17 amino acids. Germline values: CDR1 MGHRA, CDR2 YSYEKL. The trim removed 2 bases at V and 4 bases at J, leaving 10 bases unmatched. CDR3 sequence reads: CASSQLYRGEINQPQHF. CDR3 DNA: TGCGCCAGCAGCCAATTATACAGGGGGGAGATAAATCAGCCCCAGCATTTT.

This chain joins TRBV5-1 and TRBJ1-2, with 9 positions matching TRBD1. Trimming removed 7 bases from V and 0 bases from J; junction bases left unmatched: 10. The CDR3 spans 16 residues. CDR1 is SGHRS, CDR2 YFSETQ, per germline. The CDR3 sequence: CASSQGALITNYGYTF. In nucleotides, the CDR3 is TGCGCCAGCTCACAGGGGGCCCTAATCACTAACTATGGCTACACCTTC.

This chain links TRBV29-1 with TRBJ1-1; 11 positions match TRBD1. The V gene end was trimmed by 6 bases and the J gene end by 3 bases; junction bases not matched to a gene: 6. Looked up from germline, CDR1 is SQVTM and CDR2 is ANQGSEA. CDR3 length equals 14 residues. CDR3 DNA: TGCAGCGTGAGGACAGGGGGCGTGTACACTGAAGCTTTCTTT. Translation gives CSVRTGGVYTEAFF.

The chain uses TRBV6-6 and TRBJ2-7; a possible D gene is TRBD1 (5 bases). V shed 2 bases and J shed 0 bases, with 8 bases lying between them. The CDR3 loop spans 14 amino acids. Germline-derived CDR1 and CDR2 are MNHNY and SVGAGI (reference sequence). The chain's CDR3 is CASSYGRDSYEQYF. CDR3 sequence (DNA): TGTGCCAGCAGTTACGGCAGGGACTCCTACGAGCAGTACTTC.

This rearrangement joins TRBV6-1 to TRBJ1-1; TRBD1 matches 8 bases. The length of the CDR3 is 15 residues. Germline CDR1 reads MNHNS; CDR2 reads SASEGT. With 1 base clipped from V and 4 bases from J, the junction kept 5 bases outside the gene matches. CDR3 protein: CASSEDRGLITEAFF. The CDR3, as DNA: TGTGCCAGCAGTGAAGACAGGGGGTTAATCACTGAAGCTTTCTTT.

The chain is built from TRBV19 and TRBJ1-4, with no clear D. The CDR3 runs to 11 residues. Germline V gene data show CDR1 as LNHDA and CDR2 as SQIVND (reference sequence). V gave up 6 bases and J gave up 4 bases, with 3 bases separating them. The CDR3 nucleotides are TGTGCCAGTAGCTTTAATGAAAAACTGTTTTTT. This translates into CASSFNEKLFF.

CDR3 loop: CASSRGQSLGEQYF. CDR3 sequence (DNA): TGTGCCAGCTCACGGGGACAGAGCCTCGGCGAGCAGTACTTC. The chain joins TRBV18 to TRBJ2-7, with 7 bases aligning to TRBD1. The CDR3 covers 14 residues. CDR1 KGHSH and CDR2 LQKENI come from the germline V gene. Trimming at V came to 4 bases and at J to 6 bases, leaving 9 bases not matched to a gene.

This clone was found a few times. The chain links TRBV15 to TRBJ2-7; 7 bases fit TRBD1. J lost 2 bases, V lost 0 bases, and 1 base had no gene match. The CDR3 covers 14 residues. Germline lookup yields CDR1 LNHNV and CDR2 YYDKDF (reference sequence). CDR3 sequence (DNA): TGTGCCACCAGCAGAGAGACAGGGACCTACGAGCAGTACTTC. It translates to CATSRETGTYEQYF.

This chain connects TRBV4-1 to TRBJ2-2; 7 positions agree with TRBD1. CDR3 length: 15 residues. In germline, CDR1 is MGHRA, CDR2 YSYEKL. V shed 1 base, J shed 6 bases, and the junction held 5 bases outside the gene matches. CDR3 DNA sequence: TGCGCCAGCAGCCAAGTAGACAGGGTGGCCGGGGAGCTGTTTTTT. Protein sequence: CASSQVDRVAGELFF.

This chain uses TRBV19 with TRBJ2-1; 8 bases are a match to TRBD2. This CDR3 spans 14 amino acids. Germline lookup yields CDR1 LNHDA and CDR2 SQIVND (reference sequence). The V segment lost 5 bases and the J segment 5 bases; nucleotides outside the gene matches: 5. The CDR3: CASSPGLVNNEQFF. The CDR3 DNA is TGTGCCAGTAGTCCGGGACTAGTAAACAATGAGCAGTTCTTC.

The V and J genes are TRBV6-6 and TRBJ2-1, with 8 nucleotides matching TRBD1. This CDR3 has 14 residues. Germline CDR1 reads MNHNY; CDR2 reads SVGAGI (reference sequence). Unmatched junction bases numbered 5, after V lost 6 bases and J lost 4 bases. CDR3 region: CASSLGTGYNEQFF. In DNA form, the CDR3 reads TGTGCCAGCAGCCTCGGGACAGGATACAATGAGCAGTTCTTC.

V usage is TRBV11-3 and J usage is TRBJ1-1; the D is unclear. This CDR3 has 13 amino acids. Trimming pared 5 bases from V and 2 bases from J, leaving 9 bases between. CDR1 is SGHNT and CDR2 is YENEEA in the germline V gene. CDR3 region: CASSARLNTEAFF. CDR3 nucleotides: TGTGCCAGCAGCGCCAGGCTCAACACTGAAGCTTTCTTT.

The rearrangement uses TRBV6-1 and TRBJ2-1, with no clear D. V dropped 1 base and J dropped 0 bases, with 16 bases sitting between them. The CDR3 length is 18 residues. Germline V lookup: CDR1 MNHNS, CDR2 SASEGT. CDR3 DNA sequence: TGTGCCAGCAGTGAAGTCCGGCTAGTGGCCAGCTCCTACAATGAGCAGTTCTTC. Translating gives CASSEVRLVASSYNEQFF.

The chain combines TRBV7-9 with TRBJ2-2; 8 bases are shared with TRBD1. This CDR3 has 15 residues. Trimming removed 0 bases from V and 3 bases from J; junction bases left unmatched: 0. The germline V gene has CDR1 SEHNR and CDR2 FQNEAQ (reference sequence). Here the CDR3 reads CASSLAGQDTGELFF. Written as DNA, the CDR3 is TGTGCCAGCAGCTTAGCGGGACAGGACACCGGGGAGCTGTTTTTT.